The rows below give T cell receptor beta chains drawn from one sample of a study of blood T cell repertoires in COVID-19. The assay was immunoSEQ multiplex PCR, and TCRdb's table has in-frame clones only and misses some. The table records about 210,000 clones, about 85% of them present only once. The sample consisted of peripheral blood. These receptors were obtained from a man aged 35 to 55 with acute or convalescent COVID-19. Both conserved end residues are part of each CDR3. Each record gives: D gene, clone size, J gene, V gene, CDR3 protein, CDR3 DNA. The D gene is left open where the match is weak. The listing skips clone size in some rows; elsewhere it reads once, few, many or a size class.

TRBD2	NA	TRBJ2-5	TRBV5-1	CASSLDSGGAEETQYF	TGCGCCAGCAGCTTGGATAGCGGGGGGGCTGAAGAGACCCAGTACTTC
NA	NA	TRBJ1-1	TRBV11-2	CASSLVRNTEAFF	TGTGCCAGCAGCTTAGTTCGGAACACTGAAGCTTTCTTT
TRBD1	NA	TRBJ1-2	TRBV24-1	CATSASWDRGSGYTF	TGTGCCACCAGTGCCTCGTGGGACAGGGGAAGCGGCTACACCTTC
TRBD2	NA	TRBJ2-7	TRBV11-2	CASSLVVVAGGGYEQYF	TGTGCCAGCAGCTTAGTTGTTGTAGCGGGAGGAGGTTACGAGCAGTACTTC
NA	NA	TRBJ1-2	TRBV2	CASTSGRGYGYTF	TGTGCCAGCACCTCGGGCAGGGGCTATGGCTACACCTTC
NA	NA	TRBJ1-5	TRBV27	CASSLTWDINQPQHF	TGTGCCAGCAGTTTAACTTGGGACATCAATCAGCCCCAGCATTTT
NA	once	TRBJ2-3	TRBV5-4	CASSPPGAVSTDTQYF	TGTGCCAGCAGCCCCCCGGGAGCGGTAAGCACAGATACGCAGTATTTT
TRBD1	NA	TRBJ2-3	TRBV4-1	CASSQGGQGAMDTQYF	TGCGCCAGCAGCCAAGGGGGACAGGGGGCTATGGATACGCAGTATTTT
NA	NA	TRBJ2-7	TRBV24-1	CATSDHNREGEQYF	TGTGCCACCAGTGACCATAACAGGGAGGGAGAGCAGTACTTC
NA	NA	TRBJ1-4	TRBV14	CASSQGMYTIEKLFF	TGTGCCAGCAGCCAAGGAATGTACACGATAGAAAAACTGTTTTTT
NA	NA	TRBJ2-7	TRBV6-1	CASSEQPEETTYEQYF	TGTGCCAGCAGTGAACAACCTGAGGAAACGACCTACGAGCAGTACTTC